The 3 T cell receptor delta chains below all came from one sample that was sequenced in a study of γδ T cells in repeated Plasmodium falciparum infection. TCRdb reran clone calling via CATT on the multiplex PCR reads. The table has 70,000 to 95,000 delta-chain clones, 1.4% seen once; the top ten hold around 8.5%. Bulk repertoires came from Vgamma9/Vdelta2+ or Vdelta2-negative gammadelta T cells flow-sorted from PBMC. The sequenced sample was gamma-delta T cells from blood. These receptors were taken from a pool of human donors (malaria-infected and uninfected, not separated).

Of note for this clone: Since a far larger clone is one base different, this is likely a read error. Other DNA sequences of this sample code for an identical CDR3. The rearrangement links TRDV2 to TRDJ1; 11 bases map to TRDD3. TCRdb carries no J gene annotation; the J gene was assigned here by matching the DNA with germline. There are 19 residues in the CDR3. Germline-derived CDR1 and CDR2 are GEAIGNYY and EKD. The CDR3 is CACDTVGGYEGGYTDKLIF. The CDR3 DNA is TGTGCCTGTGACACTGTTGGGGGATACGAGGGGGGATACACTGATAAACTCATCTTT.

On this clone itself: The protein given by TCRdb reflects a much larger clone and differs at residue 10 from this DNA's translation, likely from a read error; the protein shown is the DNA's translation. The chain recombines TRDV1 with TRDJ1; no reliable D call. Germline V CDR1 and CDR2: TSWWSYY, QGS. V lost 5 bases to trimming and J lost 4 bases, with 20 bases between them. This CDR3 is 16 amino acids long. The CDR3, as DNA: TGTGCTCTTGGGATAAGACCCGTTAGGAGCGGCGATAAACTCATCTTT. Translated, it gives CALGIRPVRSGDKLIF.

Worth noting for this clone: The likely explanation is a read error, given a far larger clone one base away. Other DNA sequences of this sample code for an identical CDR3. The chain couples TRDV2 to TRDJ4, with 12 bases that match TRDD3. Germline matching of the DNA provided the J gene here, since TCRdb leaves it blank. The germline CDR1 and CDR2 sequences are GEAIGNYY and EKD. The CDR3 covers 16 residues. The CDR3 protein is CACDTVAGGYARPLIF. The CDR3, as DNA: TGTGCCTGCGACACCGTGGCTGGGGGATACGCTAGACCCCTGATCTTT.